A selection of T cell receptor beta chains follows, all from one sample in a study of PD-L1 blockade in urothelial cancer. The assay was immunoSEQ multiplex PCR, and TCRdb's table has in-frame clones only and misses some. The sample lists tens of thousands of clones, about 83% occurring once. The sequencing used PBMCs, collected around atezolizumab (anti-PD-L1) treatment. The source is a man aged 55-75 years with urothelial cancer. The CDR3 runs from the conserved cysteine through the conserved F or W. The D gene is left open where the match is weak. A clone size is listed for some rows: how often the clone was seen (once, few, many), or a class if it is expanded.

j_gene | d_gene | abundance | v_gene | CDR3nt | CDR3aa
TRBJ2-5 | - | - | TRBV6-5 | TGTGCCAGCAGTTACGCCAGGGTCAGCCAAGAGACCCAGTACTTC | CASSYARVSQETQYF
TRBJ1-4 | TRBD1 | - | TRBV6-1 | TGTGCCAGCAGTGTACAGGGGGCGACGGAACTGTTTTTT | CASSVQGATELFF
TRBJ2-3 | TRBD2 | - | TRBV28 | TGTGCCAGCAGTATGCCGGGACTAGCCCCAGATACGCAGTATTTT | CASSMPGLAPDTQYF
TRBJ1-2 | TRBD1 | - | TRBV28 | TGTGCCAGCAGTTCTGGGGGACAGGGTGCGTATGGCTACACCTTC | CASSSGGQGAYGYTF
TRBJ2-7 | - | once | TRBV7-2 | TGTGCCAGCAGCTTTATAGTACCCGAGCAGTACTTC | CASSFIVPEQYF
TRBJ2-7 | TRBD1 | - | TRBV7-8 | TGTGCCAGCAGCCCAGGACAGGTCCTCTACGAGCAGTACTTC | CASSPGQVLYEQYF
TRBJ2-7 | - | - | TRBV12-5 | TGTGCTAGTGGGAGGGAGGTTAGCGACGAGCAGTACTTC | CASGREVSDEQYF
TRBJ2-3 | - | - | TRBV28 | TGTGCCAGCAGCGTGCGGGGTAGGGGAGGAACAGATACGCAGTATTTT | CASSVRGRGGTDTQYF
TRBJ1-1 | TRBD1 | - | TRBV5-6 | TGTGCCAGCAGCTTGTTACAGGGGGACACTGAAGCTTTCTTT | CASSLLQGDTEAFF
TRBJ1-5 | - | once | TRBV11-2 | TGTGCCAGCAGCTTATCAAATAGCAATCAGCCCCAGCATTTT | CASSLSNSNQPQHF
TRBJ2-5 | - | - | TRBV5-1 | TGCGCCAGCAGCTTGGCAGGGACTCTCCCGACCCAGTACTTC | CASSLAGTLPTQYF
TRBJ1-1 | - | once | TRBV7-9 | TGTGCCAGCAGCCCCCCAGGGATATACAACACTGAAGCTTTCTTT | CASSPPGIYNTEAFF
TRBJ1-1 | - | - | TRBV19 | TGTGCCAGTAGTATCGGGGAAGGGACTGAAGCTTTCTTT | CASSIGEGTEAFF
TRBJ2-5 | - | - | TRBV19 | TGTGCCAGTAGAATAAGCGGTGAAGAGACCCAGTACTTC | CASRISGEETQYF
TRBJ1-1 | TRBD1 | - | TRBV5-4 | TGTGCCAGCAGCATAACAGGGGTGAACACTGAAGCTTTCTTT | CASSITGVNTEAFF
TRBJ2-1 | - | - | TRBV5-8 | TGTGCCAGCAGCTTCGGGTACAATGAGCAGTTCTTC | CASSFGYNEQFF
TRBJ1-3 | TRBD1 | once | TRBV6-1 | TGTGCCAGCAGTGAAAGAGGGACAGGGGGCGCTGGAAACACCATATATTTT | CASSERGTGGAGNTIYF
TRBJ1-1 | - | - | TRBV7-8 | TGTGCCAGCAGCCTACGGGGGAACACTGAAGCTTTCTTT | CASSLRGNTEAFF
TRBJ1-2 | - | few | TRBV29-1 | TGCAGCGTTGAACCCATCGGCCGAGGTGGCTACACCTTC | CSVEPIGRGGYTF